Following are 21 T cell receptor beta chains from one sample sequenced in a study of blood T cell repertoires in COVID-19. The method was immunoSEQ multiplex PCR; TCRdb's version includes in-frame clones alone and lacks a portion of them. The sample includes around 88,000 clones, 90% of them seen just once. The sequencing input was peripheral blood. The receptors come from a man aged 55 to 70 with acute or convalescent COVID-19.

The chain is built from TRBV6-6 and TRBJ1-5; 8 nucleotides agree with TRBD1. Unmatched junction bases numbered 15, after V lost 5 bases and J lost 0 bases. Germline V gene sequence: CDR1 MNHNY, CDR2 SVGAGI (reference sequence). The CDR3 is made up of 19 amino acids. The CDR3 region is CASSRLTGTGTSSNQPQHF. The DNA of the CDR3 is TGTGCCAGCAGTCGACTCACCGGGACAGGAACTTCTAGCAATCAGCCCCAGCATTTT.

This clone has just one count. The chain has TRBV12-1 and TRBJ2-2; TRBD2, the table's D call, lacks a check against the DNA. TRBV12-1 is a pseudogene locus. The CDR3 totals 17 residues. The CDR3 loop is CASRLTSGRRGTGELFF. CDR3 coding DNA: TGTGCCAGCAGGTTGACTAGCGGGAGGAGGGGCACCGGGGAGCTGTTTTTT.

The chain links TRBV4-3 to TRBJ1-2; 7 bases are a match to TRBD1. V was clipped by 2 bases and J by 3 bases; unmatched bases: 3. This CDR3 is 14 amino acids long. CDR1 and CDR2 from the germline V gene are LGHNA and YSLEER. The CDR3 sequence: CASSQTGTDYGYTF. In DNA, the CDR3 is TGCGCCAGCAGCCAAACCGGGACAGACTATGGCTACACCTTC.

The chain recombines TRBV6-5 with TRBJ2-7; TRBD2 matches 9 bases. V gave up 5 bases and J gave up 4 bases; unmatched junction bases: 6. CDR3 size: 14 residues. Germline values: CDR1 MNHEY, CDR2 SVGAGI. The CDR3, as DNA: TGTGCCAGCAGTCCGGGACTAGCTGGTTACGAGCAGTACTTC. Amino acids: CASSPGLAGYEQYF.

The chain carries TRBV5-1 and TRBJ2-1; 12 bases map to TRBD2. The CDR3 is 17 amino acids. CDR1 is SGHRS, CDR2 YFSETQ, per germline. Trimming cost V 0 bases and J 6 bases; bases outside gene matches: 7. CDR3: CASSLVASGRASNEQFF. Written as DNA, the CDR3 is TGCGCCAGCAGCTTGGTAGCTAGCGGGAGGGCCTCCAATGAGCAGTTCTTC.

This clone was found once. J is TRBJ2-3 and V is TRBV24-1, with TRBD2 matching over 10 bases. There are 16 residues in the CDR3. Unmatched junction bases numbered 6, after V lost 2 bases and J lost 5 bases. Germline V gene lookup returns CDR1 KGHDR and CDR2 SFDVKD. CDR3: CATSDYVAGGLDTQYF. CDR3 sequence (DNA): TGTGCCACCAGTGATTACGTAGCGGGAGGTCTAGATACGCAGTATTTT.

V and J are TRBV27 and TRBJ2-7, with D possibly being TRBD1 (6 bases). Trimming took off 1 base at V and 3 bases at J, with 7 bases between the two ends. This CDR3 comprises 13 residues. Germline values: CDR1 MNHEY, CDR2 SMNVEV (reference sequence). As DNA, the CDR3 is TGTGCCAGCAGTTTATACAGGGACTACGAGCAGTACTTC. Translation gives CASSLYRDYEQYF.

The V call is TRBV24-1, the J call TRBJ2-5; TRBD1 agrees at 9 bases. The CDR3 runs to 15 residues. The V segment lost 4 bases and the J segment 5 bases; nucleotides outside the gene matches: 7. Germline assignment: CDR1 KGHDR and CDR2 SFDVKD. Written as DNA, the CDR3 is TGTGCCACCAGTGACCACCAGGACAGGGGTGAGACCCAGTACTTC. It encodes CATSDHQDRGETQYF.

The rearrangement links TRBV27 to TRBJ2-7; D may be TRBD2 (5 bases). V dropped 3 bases and J dropped 2 bases, with 11 bases sitting between them. The CDR3 loop spans 14 amino acids. Germline V gene lookup returns CDR1 MNHEY and CDR2 SMNVEV (reference sequence). CDR3 bases: TGTGCCAGCAGTTTTTTGGAGGCCCCCTACGAGCAGTACTTC. Translation gives CASSFLEAPYEQYF.

This chain joins TRBV7-9 and TRBJ1-2; perhaps TRBD1 as D (5 bases). Trimming removed 4 bases from V and 6 bases from J, with 15 bases in between. The germline gives CDR1 SEHNR, CDR2 FQNEAQ (reference sequence). CDR3 length: 14 residues. As DNA, the CDR3 is TGTGCCAGCAGCTCCGCGGGGGAAGTTGATGGCTACACCTTC. This translates into CASSSAGEVDGYTF.

This CDR3 reads CATRETGRDTEAFF. In DNA form, the CDR3 reads TGTGCCACCAGAGAGACAGGTAGGGACACTGAAGCTTTCTTT. The rearrangement links TRBV15 to TRBJ1-1; tentatively, D is TRBD1 (6 bases). The CDR3 is 14 residues long. Looked up from germline, CDR1 is LNHNV and CDR2 is YYDKDF (reference sequence). The V end lost 6 bases, the J end lost 3 bases, and 14 bases lay between the germline ends.

The chain recombines TRBV5-1 with TRBJ2-1; possible D gene TRBD2, 6 bases. The CDR3 extends over 16 amino acids. The germline V and J ends were trimmed by 0 bases and 3 bases, with 13 bases remaining between them. CDR1 is SGHRS, CDR2 YFSETQ, per germline. CDR3 in amino acids: CASSLDPGVVYNEQFF. CDR3 coding DNA: TGCGCCAGCAGCTTGGATCCGGGAGTTGTCTACAATGAGCAGTTCTTC.

The chain joins TRBV27 to TRBJ1-2; TRBD1 agrees at 9 bases. Trimming cost V 4 bases and J 5 bases; bases outside gene matches: 17. Germline V lookup: CDR1 MNHEY, CDR2 SMNVEV (reference sequence). CDR3 length: 18 amino acids. The CDR3 here is CASSSPAPLQGAKYGYTF. The CDR3 DNA is TGTGCCAGCAGTTCGCCGGCCCCCTTACAGGGGGCGAAGTATGGCTACACCTTC.

Relative to its sample, this clone is medium-sized (0.01 to 0.1%). V usage is TRBV4-2 and J usage is TRBJ2-7, with 10 bases lining up with TRBD2. V lost 0 bases and J lost 4; bases outside the gene matches: 6. Germline V gene lookup returns CDR1 LGHNA and CDR2 YNFKEQ. The CDR3 runs 16 residues. The CDR3 sequence is CASSQDGASGSYEQYF. The CDR3 coding sequence is TGTGCCAGCAGCCAAGATGGGGCTAGCGGGAGTTACGAGCAGTACTTC.

The chain links TRBV21-1 to TRBJ2-3; the listed D gene, TRBD2, was not tested against the DNA. TRBV21-1 is a recognized pseudogene. The CDR3 sequence is 15 residues long. The CDR3 here is CASSKVRTTTDTQYF. The CDR3 DNA reads TGTGCCAGCAGCAAAGTAAGAACTACCACAGATACGCAGTATTTT.

The chain joins TRBV29-1 to TRBJ1-4, with 7 bases identical to TRBD1. The V gene end was trimmed by 7 bases and the J gene end by 0 bases; junction bases not matched to a gene: 5. CDR1 is SQVTM and CDR2 is ANQGSEA in the germline V gene. This CDR3 has 14 amino acids. The CDR3 DNA is TGCAGCGCGGCAGGGGGGTCAACTAATGAAAAACTGTTTTTT. It specifies CSAAGGSTNEKLFF.

The J gene is TRBJ1-3, the V gene TRBV5-1; 7 nucleotides line up with TRBD1. The CDR3 has 15 residues. Trimming cost V 0 bases and J 2 bases; bases outside gene matches: 2. Germline CDR1 and CDR2: SGHRS and YFSETQ. CDR3 residues: CASSLAGTAGNTIYF. The CDR3 nucleotides read TGCGCCAGCAGCTTGGCCGGGACAGCTGGAAACACCATATATTTT.

This clone was counted a single time. The V and J genes are TRBV10-3 and TRBJ2-1; D is possibly TRBD2 (6 bases). Trimming took off 3 bases at V and 2 bases at J, with 14 bases between the two ends. The length of the CDR3 is 16 residues. Germline V lookup: CDR1 ENHRY, CDR2 SYGVKD. CDR3 DNA sequence: TGTGCCATCAGTGATCGCGGGGTAGGGGCCTACAATGAGCAGTTCTTC. Translation: CAISDRGVGAYNEQFF.

This chain links TRBV24-1 with TRBJ1-1, with 11 bases lining up with TRBD1. The CDR3 length is 15 residues. Germline lookup yields CDR1 KGHDR and CDR2 SFDVKD. V lost 4 bases to trimming and J lost 4 bases; unmatched junction nucleotides: 4. The CDR3 DNA sequence: TGTGCCACCAGTGAGACCGGGACAGGGGGCACTGAAGCTTTCTTT. Its translation: CATSETGTGGTEAFF.

The V call is TRBV11-2, the J call TRBJ2-1, with 11 bases lining up with TRBD2. CDR3 length equals 15 residues. Germline CDR1 SGHAT, CDR2 FQNNGV. V shed 5 bases and J 1 base; nucleotides not matched to a gene: 1. This CDR3 reads CASSASGRSYNEQFF. CDR3 bases: TGTGCCAGCAGCGCTAGCGGGAGGTCCTACAATGAGCAGTTCTTC.

In this sample, this clone turned up once. This chain links TRBV4-1 with TRBJ2-7; 8 bases are shared with TRBD2. The CDR3 covers 16 residues. Germline CDR1 MGHRA, CDR2 YSYEKL. J gave up 2 bases and V 4 bases, and 10 bases lay outside the gene matches. CDR3 sequence (DNA): TGCGCCAGCAGCCGGAAGGAGACAGCGGGAGCCTACGAGCAGTACTTC. This encodes CASSRKETAGAYEQYF.